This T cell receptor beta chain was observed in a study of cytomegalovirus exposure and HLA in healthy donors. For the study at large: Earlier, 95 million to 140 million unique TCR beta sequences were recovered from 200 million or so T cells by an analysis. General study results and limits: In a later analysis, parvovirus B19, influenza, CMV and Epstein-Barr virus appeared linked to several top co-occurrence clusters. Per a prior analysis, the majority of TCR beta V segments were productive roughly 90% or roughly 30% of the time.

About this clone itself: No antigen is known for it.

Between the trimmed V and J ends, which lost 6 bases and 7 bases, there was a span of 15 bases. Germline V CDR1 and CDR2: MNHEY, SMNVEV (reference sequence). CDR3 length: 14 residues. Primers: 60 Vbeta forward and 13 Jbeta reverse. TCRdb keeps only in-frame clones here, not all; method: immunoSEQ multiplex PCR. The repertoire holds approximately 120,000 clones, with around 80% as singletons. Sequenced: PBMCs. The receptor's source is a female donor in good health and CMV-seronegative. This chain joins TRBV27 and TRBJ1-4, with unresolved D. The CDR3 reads CASRQYGIGEKLFF. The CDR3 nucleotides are TGTGCCAGCAGACAATACGGGATAGGTGAAAAACTGTTTTTT.